This passage covers 28 T cell receptor beta chains from one sample sequenced in a study of immune evolution from preneoplasia to lung adenocarcinoma. Here immunoSEQ multiplex PCR was the method, and the copy in TCRdb shows in-frame clones only, minus some. The table has some 7,500 clones, 70% to 90% seen once. Material: FFPE minimally invasive lung adenocarcinoma tissue. These receptors all come from an older person with lung adenocarcinoma.

V is TRBV9 and J is TRBJ2-5; 7 bases fit TRBD2. Trimming at V came to 0 bases and at J to 5 bases, leaving 7 bases not matched to a gene. Germline lookup yields CDR1 SGDLS and CDR2 YYNGEE. This CDR3 has 15 amino acids. The CDR3 sequence is CASSVGGSGGETQYF. CDR3 DNA sequence: TGTGCCAGCAGCGTAGGCGGGAGTGGTGGGGAGACCCAGTACTTC.

The chain has TRBV14 and TRBJ1-2; D not resolved. Germline V gene data show CDR1 as SGHDN and CDR2 as FVKESK. V lost 3 bases, J lost 11 bases, and 16 bases lay in between. The CDR3 totals 13 residues. The CDR3 nucleotides are TGTGCCAGCAGCCACCGCGGGAGTAGTATGTACACCTTC. Translating gives CASSHRGSSMYTF.

The rearrangement joins TRBV13 to TRBJ2-2; 10 bases fit TRBD2. CDR1 and CDR2 from the germline V gene are PRHDT and FYEKMQ (reference sequence). The CDR3 runs 18 residues. V lost 3 bases to trimming and J lost 5 bases; unmatched junction nucleotides: 12. CDR3 in amino acids: CASSLVATSGMGTGELFF. The CDR3 region has the DNA TGTGCCAGCAGCTTGGTTGCAACTAGCGGGATGGGTACCGGGGAGCTGTTTTTT.

J is TRBJ2-7 and V is TRBV5-1, with TRBD1 matching 7 bases. V lost 7 bases and J lost 4; bases outside the gene matches: 14. Germline V gives CDR1 SGHRS, CDR2 YFSETQ. This CDR3 region has 15 residues. The CDR3 loop is CASCSDRQMCYEQYF. CDR3 coding DNA: TGCGCCAGCTGCTCGGACAGGCAGATGTGTTACGAGCAGTACTTC. Full variable domain (missing parts from reference TRBV5-1 and TRBJ2-7): KAGVTQTPRYLIKTRGQQVTLSCSPISGHRSVSWYQQTPGQGLQFLFEYFSETQRNKGNFPGRFSGRQFSNSRSEMNVSTLELGDSALYLCASCSDRQMCYEQYFGPGTRLTVT.

The chain uses TRBV6-1 and TRBJ1-4, with D perhaps TRBD1 (6 bases). The V and J ends lost 7 bases and 10 bases respectively, with 10 bases between them. This CDR3 is built from 11 residues. The germline CDR1 and CDR2 sequences are MNHNS and SASEGT. This CDR3 is CASNGGAKLFF. CDR3 nucleotides: TGTGCCAGCAACGGGGGGGCAAAACTGTTTTTT.

As for this clone: Distinct nucleotide sequences in the sample also encode this CDR3. The chain recombines TRBV30 with TRBJ1-2; 10 bases align to TRBD1. V lost 1 base, J lost 5 bases, and 1 base stayed unmatched. CDR1 is GTSNPN, CDR2 SVGIG, per germline (reference sequence). The CDR3 has 13 residues. This CDR3 is CAWSADRGYGYTF. In DNA form, the CDR3 reads TGTGCCTGGAGTGCGGACAGGGGGTATGGCTACACCTTC.

The chain couples TRBV4-3 to TRBJ2-3, with 8 positions matching TRBD2. There are 17 residues in the CDR3. The V gene end was trimmed by 1 base and the J gene end by 0 bases; junction bases not matched to a gene: 6. Per the germline V gene, CDR1 is LGHNA and CDR2 is YSLEER. The CDR3 nucleotides are TGCGCCAGCAGCCAAGGGGGCGGGAGGACTAGCACAGATACGCAGTATTTT. It codes for CASSQGGGRTSTDTQYF.

This sequence joins TRBV7-3 and TRBJ2-3, with unresolved D. Trimming took off 5 bases at V and 4 bases at J, with 13 bases between the two ends. The germline V gene encodes CDR1 SGHTA and CDR2 FQGTGA. The CDR3 consists of 14 residues. CDR3 residues: CASSVTAPSDTQYF. Here the CDR3 DNA reads TGTGCCAGCAGCGTCACGGCGCCCTCAGATACGCAGTATTTT.

This rearrangement joins TRBV7-9 to TRBJ1-6, with 9 bases matching TRBD1. CDR3 size: 14 residues. CDR1 is SEHNR and CDR2 is FQNEAQ in the germline V gene (reference sequence). Trimming at V came to 8 bases and at J to 9 bases, leaving 8 bases not matched to a gene. The CDR3 protein is CASGGQGLISPLHF. The CDR3 coding sequence is TGTGCCAGCGGAGGACAGGGGTTGATTTCACCCCTCCACTTT.

The gene calls are TRBV11-3 and TRBJ2-1; D is unresolved. Germline V gene sequence: CDR1 SGHNT, CDR2 YENEEA. Trimming removed 3 bases from V and 4 bases from J, with 7 bases in between. The CDR3 covers 13 residues. In nucleotides, the CDR3 is TGTGCCAGCAGCTTGGTAGCTTACAATGAGCAGTTCTTC. It specifies CASSLVAYNEQFF.

This clone occurred once. The chain is built from TRBV29-1 and TRBJ1-2, with 10 bases that match TRBD1. CDR3 length: 11 amino acids. V gave up 7 bases and J gave up 8 bases; unmatched junction bases: 4. CDR1 and CDR2 (germline): SQVTM, ANQGSEA. The CDR3 protein is CSDKTGGGYTF. The CDR3 DNA is TGCAGCGACAAGACAGGGGGCGGCTACACCTTC.

The chain has TRBV5-1 and TRBJ1-1, with 8 bases matching TRBD1. The length of the CDR3 is 15 residues. V lost 0 bases and J lost 4; bases outside the gene matches: 5. CDR1 and CDR2 from the germline V gene are SGHRS and YFSETQ. The CDR3 is CASSLGQGFVTEAFF. CDR3 DNA sequence: TGCGCCAGCAGCTTGGGACAGGGGTTTGTCACTGAAGCTTTCTTT.

This chain uses TRBV18 with TRBJ2-5; D remains unclear. From germline, CDR1 is KGHSH and CDR2 LQKENI. V was shortened by 3 bases and J by 4 bases, with 6 bases between the two germline ends. The CDR3 runs 12 residues. The DNA for the CDR3 is TGTGCCAGCTCACCCGCCTCAGAGACCCAGTACTTC. Translated, it gives CASSPASETQYF. Together with reference TRBV18 and TRBJ2-5, the CDR3 gives the full variable domain: NAGVMQNPRHLVRRRGQEARLRCSPMKGHSHVYWYRQLPEEGLKFMVYLQKENIIDESGMPKERFSAEFPKEGPSILRIQQVVRGDSAAYFCASSPASETQYFGPGTRLLVL.

CDR3 in amino acids: CASSSPSDTQYF. The CDR3 DNA follows: TGTGCCAGCAGCTCACCGTCAGATACGCAGTATTTT. The J gene is TRBJ2-3, the V gene TRBV5-4; D is ambiguous. The V end was cut by 3 bases, the J end by 4 bases, with 6 bases between. The CDR3 has 12 residues. The germline gives CDR1 SGHNT, CDR2 YYREEE (reference sequence).

This chain uses TRBV9 with TRBJ1-1, with TRBD1 identical over 7 bases. The CDR3 totals 13 residues. Germline CDR1 reads SGDLS; CDR2 reads YYNGEE. With 3 bases clipped from V and 4 bases from J, the junction kept 3 bases outside the gene matches. Here the CDR3 reads CASSARDSTEAFF. CDR3 bases: TGTGCCAGCAGCGCCCGGGACAGCACTGAAGCTTTCTTT.

The rearrangement uses TRBV4-1 and TRBJ1-1, with D unresolved. Germline-derived CDR1 and CDR2 are MGHRA and YSYEKL. Trimming took off 0 bases at V and 7 bases at J, with 15 bases between the two ends. The length of the CDR3 is 15 residues. The chain's CDR3 is CASSQEGKKRGEAFF. CDR3 DNA: TGCGCCAGCAGCCAAGAGGGGAAAAAGAGAGGTGAAGCTTTCTTT.

The J gene is TRBJ2-7, the V gene TRBV7-2; TRBD2 agrees at 14 bases. The CDR3 sequence is 17 residues long. V was pared by 5 bases and J by 3 bases, with 9 bases of the junction left unmatched. The V gene's germline CDR1 is SGHTA and CDR2 FQGNSA. Written as DNA, the CDR3 is TGTGCCAGCAGCATTAGACTAGCGGGAGGGCAGGACTACGAGCAGTACTTC. Its translation: CASSIRLAGGQDYEQYF.

The chain has TRBV4-1 and TRBJ2-3; 8 nucleotides line up with TRBD1. The junction had 4 bases not matched to a gene; V was cut back by 0 bases and J by 2 bases. Germline CDR1 MGHRA, CDR2 YSYEKL. The CDR3 covers 16 residues. This CDR3 is CASSQDGDRFTDTQYF. The CDR3, as DNA: TGCGCCAGCAGCCAAGATGGGGACAGGTTCACAGATACGCAGTATTTT.

The chain couples TRBV13 to TRBJ1-6; no clear D gene. The CDR3 consists of 15 residues. Trimming left V 1 base short and J 11 bases short, with 15 bases between. CDR1 PRHDT and CDR2 FYEKMQ come from the germline V gene (reference sequence). CDR3 region: CASSLEGSLETPLHF. The CDR3 DNA is TGTGCCAGCAGCTTAGAGGGCAGCCTAGAGACACCCCTCCACTTT.

J is TRBJ2-3 and V is TRBV7-8; D call uncertain. The CDR3 spans 13 residues. The V gene lost 4 bases and the J gene lost 5 bases, with 10 bases spanning the gap. Germline-derived CDR1 and CDR2 are SGHVS and FQNEAQ. This CDR3 reads CASSSPTKDTQYF. Here the CDR3 DNA reads TGTGCCAGCAGCTCACCTACGAAAGATACGCAGTATTTT.

The chain employs TRBV28 and TRBJ1-2; no reliable D call. Germline lookup yields CDR1 MDHEN and CDR2 SYDVKM. CDR3 size: 12 residues. Trimming took 4 bases from V and 4 from J, leaving 7 bases between them. This CDR3 reads CASSSIPYGYTF. The CDR3, as DNA: TGTGCCAGCAGTTCGATCCCCTATGGCTACACCTTC.

The V gene is TRBV11-2, the J gene TRBJ2-3; 7 nucleotides agree with TRBD1. This CDR3 contains 13 residues. Trimming removed 4 bases from V and 3 bases from J; junction bases left unmatched: 1. Germline-derived CDR1 and CDR2 are SGHAT and FQNNGV. The CDR3 DNA sequence: TGTGCCAGCAGCTCGGGACAGACAGATACGCAGTATTTT. Encoded protein: CASSSGQTDTQYF.

Here the CDR3 reads CATSRHLGEAYGYTF. Here the CDR3 DNA reads TGTGCCACCAGCCGCCATCTGGGGGAAGCCTATGGCTACACCTTC. V usage is TRBV15 and J usage is TRBJ1-2, with D possibly being TRBD1 (5 bases). This CDR3 is built from 15 residues. V was shortened by 5 bases and J by 4 bases, with 17 bases between the two germline ends. The germline gives CDR1 LNHNV, CDR2 YYDKDF (reference sequence).

The chain joins TRBV6-6 to TRBJ2-7; TRBD1 might be the D (6 bases). Germline V gives CDR1 MNHNY, CDR2 SVGAGI (reference sequence). The CDR3 spans 16 residues. V was cut by 0 bases and J by 5 bases, with 17 bases left in between. The CDR3 DNA sequence: TGTGCCAGCAGTTACTCTAGAGGACAGATACGCAACGAGCAGTACTTC. This codes for CASSYSRGQIRNEQYF.

The rearrangement joins TRBV5-1 to TRBJ2-5; no definite D call. This CDR3 region has 14 residues. The germline V and J ends were trimmed by 3 bases and 4 bases, with 13 bases remaining between them. Germline values: CDR1 SGHRS, CDR2 YFSETQ. CDR3 residues: CASSSTDLVETQYF. CDR3 nucleotides: TGCGCCAGCAGCTCTACCGACCTGGTAGAGACCCAGTACTTC.

The chain couples TRBV7-8 to TRBJ2-5; TRBD1 might be the D (6 bases). The CDR3 covers 17 residues. Between the trimmed V and J ends, which lost 1 base and 0 bases, there was a span of 15 bases. Germline V lookup: CDR1 SGHVS, CDR2 FQNEAQ. The CDR3 region is CASSLGGLRGNQETQYF. The DNA of the CDR3 is TGTGCCAGCAGCTTAGGGGGGCTGAGAGGTAACCAAGAGACCCAGTACTTC.

The chain combines TRBV11-3 with TRBJ1-1, with D unclear. With 4 bases removed from V and 2 bases from J, the gap between germline ends came to 20 bases. The germline gives CDR1 SGHNT, CDR2 YENEEA. This CDR3 has 17 residues. The CDR3 reads CASSSPGSAERNTEAFF. The CDR3 region has the DNA TGTGCCAGCAGCTCCCCCGGTAGCGCGGAAAGAAACACTGAAGCTTTCTTT.

The chain links TRBV29-1 to TRBJ1-2; 7 bases are shared with TRBD1. V was clipped by 6 bases and J by 1 base; unmatched bases: 8. This CDR3 is 14 amino acids long. The germline gives CDR1 SQVTM, CDR2 ANQGSEA. CDR3 in amino acids: CSVPRGVVNYGYTF. The CDR3 nucleotides are TGCAGCGTCCCCAGGGGGGTGGTTAACTATGGCTACACCTTC.